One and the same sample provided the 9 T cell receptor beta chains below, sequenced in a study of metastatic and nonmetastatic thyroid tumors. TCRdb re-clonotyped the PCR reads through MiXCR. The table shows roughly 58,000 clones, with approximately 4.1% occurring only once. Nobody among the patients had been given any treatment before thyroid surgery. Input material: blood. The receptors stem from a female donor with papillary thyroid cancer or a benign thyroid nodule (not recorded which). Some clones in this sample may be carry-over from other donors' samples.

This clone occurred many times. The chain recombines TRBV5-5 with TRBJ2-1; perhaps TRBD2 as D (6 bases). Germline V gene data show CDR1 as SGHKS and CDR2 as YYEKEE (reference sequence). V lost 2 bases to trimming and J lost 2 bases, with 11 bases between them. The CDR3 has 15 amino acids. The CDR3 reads CASSFRRETYNEQFF. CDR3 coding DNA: TGTGCCAGCAGCTTCAGGAGGGAAACCTACAATGAGCAGTTCTTC.

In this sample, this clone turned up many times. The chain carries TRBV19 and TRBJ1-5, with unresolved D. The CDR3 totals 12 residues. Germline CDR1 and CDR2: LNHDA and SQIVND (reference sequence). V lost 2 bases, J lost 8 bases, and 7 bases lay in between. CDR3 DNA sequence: TGTGCCAGTAGTATATACTGGAAGCCCCAGCATTTT. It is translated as CASSIYWKPQHF.

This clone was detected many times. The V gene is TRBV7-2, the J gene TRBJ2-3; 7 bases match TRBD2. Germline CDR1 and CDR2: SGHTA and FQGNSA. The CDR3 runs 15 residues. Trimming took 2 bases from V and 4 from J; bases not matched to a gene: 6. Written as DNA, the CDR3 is TGTGCCAGCAGCTTACTGGTCGGGAGGTCAGATACGCAGTATTTT. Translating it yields CASSLLVGRSDTQYF.

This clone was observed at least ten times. This CDR3 is CASSPRGRGNTEAFF. The CDR3 DNA is TGTGCCAGCAGCCCTCGAGGCCGCGGGAACACTGAAGCTTTCTTT. The genes are TRBV11-2 and TRBJ1-1; no reliable D call. Looked up from germline, CDR1 is SGHAT and CDR2 is FQNNGV. This CDR3 contains 15 residues. The V gene lost 5 bases and the J gene lost 1 base, with 14 bases spanning the gap.

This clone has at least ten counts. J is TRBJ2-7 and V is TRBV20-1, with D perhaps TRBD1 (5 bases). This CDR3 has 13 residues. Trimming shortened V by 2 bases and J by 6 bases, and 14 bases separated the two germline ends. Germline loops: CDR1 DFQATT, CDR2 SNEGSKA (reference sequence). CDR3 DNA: TGCAGTGCTAGAAGGGGCCATATACCCGAGCAGTACTTC. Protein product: CSARRGHIPEQYF.

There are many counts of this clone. The DNA of the CDR3 is TGTGCCAGCAGCTTAAGCCCAGGGGGTGGTGGAAATTCACCCCTCCACTTT. Protein sequence: CASSLSPGGGGNSPLHF. J is TRBJ1-6 and V is TRBV7-3; 7 bases are shared with TRBD1. Germline CDR1 reads SGHTA; CDR2 reads FQGTGA. The junction had 10 bases not matched to a gene; V was cut back by 1 base and J by 7 bases. This CDR3 has 17 amino acids.

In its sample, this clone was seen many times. This CDR3 reads CATSDPVFEDIQYF. The DNA of the CDR3 is TGTGCCACCAGTGATCCCGTCTTTGAGGACATTCAGTACTTC. This chain connects TRBV24-1 to TRBJ2-4; D gene uncertain. The CDR3 extends over 14 amino acids. The germline V and J ends were trimmed by 3 bases and 8 bases, with 13 bases remaining between them. Germline values: CDR1 KGHDR, CDR2 SFDVKD.

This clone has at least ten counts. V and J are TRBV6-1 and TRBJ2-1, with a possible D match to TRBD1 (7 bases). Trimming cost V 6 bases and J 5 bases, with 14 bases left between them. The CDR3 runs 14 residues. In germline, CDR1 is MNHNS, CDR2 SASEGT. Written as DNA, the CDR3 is TGTGCCAGCAGAGCAGGGGGGTCCCACAATGAGCAGTTCTTC. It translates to CASRAGGSHNEQFF.

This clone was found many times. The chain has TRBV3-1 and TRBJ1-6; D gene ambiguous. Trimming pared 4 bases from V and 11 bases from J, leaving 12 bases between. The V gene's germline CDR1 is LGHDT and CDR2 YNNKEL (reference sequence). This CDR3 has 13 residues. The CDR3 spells CASSLQGVPPLHF. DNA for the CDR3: TGTGCCAGCAGCCTTCAAGGAGTGCCACCCCTCCACTTT.